The 29 T cell receptor beta chains listed next were all sequenced from one sample in a study of long-term antiretroviral therapy in people with HIV. They ran version v3.0 of the immunoSEQ assay at survey level. Some clones are missing from TCRdb's copy, which holds only in-frame ones; the method was immunoSEQ multiplex PCR. The table shows roughly 20,000 clones, with around 85% occurring only once. The sequences come from unsorted PBMCs, collected around 4 years after starting antiretroviral therapy. These receptors all stem from a young man with HIV.

The chain has TRBV6-6 and TRBJ2-7; the match to TRBD1 covers 7 bases. CDR1 is MNHNY, CDR2 SVGAGI, per germline (reference sequence). Trimming at V came to 6 bases and at J to 3 bases, leaving 11 bases not matched to a gene. CDR3 length: 15 amino acids. CDR3 nucleotide sequence: TGTGCCAGCAGACCTGACAGGGTCAAGGTCTACGAGCAGTACGTC. It specifies CASRPDRVKVYEQYV.

The gene calls are TRBV5-1 and TRBJ2-4; 7 nucleotides match TRBD1. The CDR3 has 16 amino acids. The V segment lost 0 bases and the J segment 7 bases; nucleotides outside the gene matches: 10. CDR1 and CDR2 (germline): SGHRS, YFSETQ. CDR3 region: CASSLAVGTGENIQYF. CDR3 nucleotides: TGCGCCAGCAGCTTGGCCGTCGGTACAGGGGAGAACATTCAGTACTTC.

The genes are TRBV27 and TRBJ1-6; D uncertain. V shed 4 bases and J shed 2 bases, with 9 bases lying between them. Germline assignment: CDR1 MNHEY and CDR2 SMNVEV (reference sequence). CDR3 size: 15 residues. The CDR3 spells CASSSLDPYNSPLHF. The CDR3, as DNA: TGTGCCAGCAGTTCCCTGGACCCCTATAATTCACCCCTCCACTTT.

The chain carries TRBV2 and TRBJ2-7, with D perhaps TRBD2 (5 bases). Germline V gives CDR1 SNHLY, CDR2 FYNNEI. V shed 1 base and J shed 0 bases, with 10 bases lying between them. The CDR3 runs to 15 residues. DNA of the CDR3: TGTGCCAGCAGTGAAGAAGGCACTAGCTCCTACGAGCAGTACGTC. Protein sequence: CASSEEGTSSYEQYV.

V gene TRBV18 combines with J gene TRBJ2-7; 9 nucleotides line up with TRBD1. This CDR3 spans 13 amino acids. V was clipped by 5 bases and J by 6 bases; unmatched bases: 5. CDR1 and CDR2 (germline): KGHSH, LQKENI. CDR3 coding DNA: TGTGCCAGCTCAGCCACAGGGGGCTCCGAGCAGTACGTC. Encoded protein: CASSATGGSEQYV.

The gene calls are TRBV5-1 and TRBJ1-1; 7 bases agree with TRBD1. This CDR3 contains 15 residues. Germline CDR1 and CDR2: SGHRS and YFSETQ. V lost 1 base, J lost 4 bases, and 7 bases stayed unmatched. The DNA for the CDR3 is TGCGCCAGCAGCTTGAAAACAGGGGTTGTCACTGAAGCTTTCTTT. Amino acids: CASSLKTGVVTEAFF.

The rearrangement links TRBV7-2 to TRBJ2-3; D may match TRBD1 or TRBD2 (5 bases each). CDR1 is SGHTA and CDR2 is FQGNSA in the germline V gene. CDR3 size: 16 residues. The V end lost 5 bases, the J end lost 0 bases, and 15 bases lay between the germline ends. The CDR3: CASSPPGAPSTDTQYF. The CDR3 DNA is TGTGCCAGCAGCCCCCCCGGGGCCCCTAGCACAGATACGCAGTATTTT.

The chain combines TRBV9 with TRBJ2-1, with 7 bases matching TRBD2. Losses at the gene ends were 3 bases for V and 1 base for J; bases not matched to a gene: 7. In germline, CDR1 is SGDLS, CDR2 YYNGEE. This CDR3 spans 16 amino acids. CDR3 loop: CASSDNGGLSYNEQFF. For the CDR3, the DNA is TGTGCCAGCAGCGATAACGGGGGGTTGTCCTACAATGAGCAGTTCTTC.

The chain employs TRBV18 and TRBJ1-1; D is uncertain. V shed 4 bases and J shed 2 bases, with 11 bases lying between them. Germline loops: CDR1 KGHSH, CDR2 LQKENI. The CDR3 has 14 amino acids. CDR3 loop: CASSQIRSNTEAFF. CDR3 coding DNA: TGTGCCAGCTCACAGATCCGTAGCAACACTGAAGCTTTCTTT.

V gene TRBV5-1 combines with J gene TRBJ1-1; D is unclear. The CDR3 has 18 amino acids. Looked up from germline, CDR1 is SGHRS and CDR2 is YFSETQ. V lost 0 bases and J 4 bases, leaving 22 bases between the germline ends. Here the CDR3 DNA reads TGCGCCAGCAGCTTGGCTTTGCGGACCCTCACCTTACCCACTGAAGCTTTCTTT. Protein product: CASSLALRTLTLPTEAFF.

The chain joins TRBV14 to TRBJ2-7; possibly TRBD1 or TRBD2 for D (5 bases each). The germline V gene has CDR1 SGHDN and CDR2 FVKESK. V was clipped by 1 base and J by 2 bases, with 21 bases between them. CDR3 length: 18 amino acids. CDR3 sequence: CASSQVFAGWGMPYEQYF. The CDR3 DNA is TGTGCCAGCAGCCAAGTCTTTGCGGGTTGGGGGATGCCCTACGAGCAGTACTTC.

The chain employs TRBV6-5 and TRBJ1-5; D not resolved. This CDR3 has 12 amino acids. The germline CDR1 and CDR2 sequences are MNHEY and SVGAGI. Deletions cut 5 bases from V and 1 base from J, with 3 bases between. DNA of the CDR3: TGTGCCAGCAGTGAAAGCAATCAGCCCCAGCATTTT. This translates into CASSESNQPQHF.

The rearrangement uses TRBV19 and TRBJ1-1; D unclear. Deletions cut 8 bases from V and 3 bases from J, with 10 bases between. CDR3 length: 12 residues. Germline loops: CDR1 LNHDA, CDR2 SQIVND (reference sequence). The CDR3 sequence is CASRSGHTEAFF. CDR3 bases: TGTGCCAGTCGCAGTGGCCACACTGAAGCTTTCTTT.

This sequence joins TRBV5-1 and TRBJ1-4, with unresolved D. The CDR3 contains 14 residues. Germline V gene sequence: CDR1 SGHRS, CDR2 YFSETQ. V lost 1 base and J 3 bases, leaving 7 bases between the germline ends. DNA of the CDR3: TGCGCCAGCAGCTTGTTCGGTGCTAATGAAAAACTGTTTTTT. It codes for CASSLFGANEKLFF.

The genes are TRBV14 and TRBJ1-4, with a possible D match to TRBD1 (5 bases). V dropped 2 bases and J dropped 7 bases, with 17 bases sitting between them. This CDR3 is 16 amino acids long. Germline V gives CDR1 SGHDN, CDR2 FVKESK. The CDR3 sequence is CASSQPRDSSGEKLFF. The CDR3 nucleotides read TGTGCCAGCAGCCAACCGCGCGACAGTAGCGGTGAAAAACTGTTTTTT.

V usage is TRBV2 and J usage is TRBJ1-5; no firm D call. The CDR3 length is 14 residues. The germline CDR1 and CDR2 sequences are SNHLY and FYNNEI. V dropped 5 bases and J dropped 1 base, with 9 bases sitting between them. In DNA, the CDR3 is TGTGCCAGCAGTTTGGATGGAAGCAATCAGCCCCAGCATTTT. Amino acids: CASSLDGSNQPQHF. Using reference TRBV2 and TRBJ1-5 for the parts outside the CDR3, the full variable domain is EPEVTQTPSHQVTQMGQEVILRCVPISNHLYFYWYRQILGQKVEFLVSFYNNEISEKSEIFDDQFSVERPDGSNFTLKIRSTKLEDSAMYFCASSLDGSNQPQHFGDGTRLSIL.

This chain links TRBV9 with TRBJ1-3, with a weak D call TRBD1 (5 bases). The CDR3 contains 17 residues. Trimming removed 0 bases at V and 4 bases at J, with 17 bases between. Germline lookup yields CDR1 SGDLS and CDR2 YYNGEE. The CDR3 reads CASSVGGASDGGNTIYF. Written as DNA, the CDR3 is TGTGCCAGCAGCGTAGGTGGGGCCAGTGATGGAGGAAACACCATATATTTT.

The rearrangement links TRBV9 to TRBJ2-5; TRBD1 matches 11 bases. V dropped 2 bases and J dropped 5; count of bases not matched to a gene: 8. Germline CDR1 SGDLS, CDR2 YYNGEE. CDR3 length equals 16 residues. CDR3 sequence: CASSVSGGTGGETQYF. CDR3 sequence (DNA): TGTGCCAGCAGCGTTAGCGGTGGGACAGGGGGGGAGACCCAGTACTTC.

V and J are TRBV28 and TRBJ1-3; D gene ambiguous. Germline CDR1 reads MDHEN; CDR2 reads SYDVKM. CDR3 length equals 14 residues. V lost 2 bases and J 5 bases, leaving 10 bases between the germline ends. In nucleotides, the CDR3 is TGTGCCAGCAGTTTAAGGGCAGCTAGAAACACCATATATTTT. Translated: CASSLRAARNTIYF.

The gene calls are TRBV7-3 and TRBJ2-3; D might be TRBD1 (6 bases). Trimming took off 2 bases at V and 0 bases at J, with 15 bases between the two ends. This CDR3 is 17 amino acids long. Germline V CDR1 and CDR2: SGHTA, FQGTGA. The CDR3 region has the DNA TGTGCCAGCAGCTTATCGGGCAGGGGTGGGAGCACAGATACGCAGTATTTT. The encoded protein is CASSLSGRGGSTDTQYF.

This rearrangement joins TRBV19 to TRBJ1-5; D is uncertain. The germline V gene has CDR1 LNHDA and CDR2 SQIVND (reference sequence). Trimming took off 3 bases at V and 6 bases at J, with 6 bases between the two ends. This CDR3 is built from 12 residues. CDR3 nucleotides: TGTGCCAGTAGTATCCGTGGTCAGCCCCAGCATTTT. The encoded protein is CASSIRGQPQHF.

This chain connects TRBV6-4 to TRBJ2-6; 7 nucleotides align to TRBD1. The CDR3 sequence is 15 residues long. Germline-derived CDR1 and CDR2 are MRHNA and SNTAGT. The trim removed 6 bases at V and 3 bases at J, leaving 5 bases unmatched. The CDR3 DNA is TGTGCCAGCAGCGACAGGGCGGATGGGGCCAACGTCCTGACTTTC. Translation: CASSDRADGANVLTF.

The chain recombines TRBV2 with TRBJ2-2; no reliable D call. The CDR3 sequence is 13 residues long. The germline V gene has CDR1 SNHLY and CDR2 FYNNEI. The ends were cut back, 4 bases at V and 7 bases at J, with 10 bases in the middle. CDR3 sequence: CASSGTMDGELFF. The CDR3 DNA sequence: TGTGCCAGCAGTGGAACCATGGACGGGGAGCTGTTTTTT.

This clone has more than one count but fewer than ten. The chain has TRBV10-3 and TRBJ1-5; TRBD1 agrees at 8 bases. The length of the CDR3 is 17 residues. The trim removed 0 bases at V and 1 base at J, leaving 5 bases unmatched. Germline V gene data show CDR1 as ENHRY and CDR2 as SYGVKD. The CDR3 DNA is TGTGCCATCAGTGAGTCGAGACAGGGGTGGAGCAATCAGCCCCAGCATTTT. Amino acids: CAISESRQGWSNQPQHF.

V usage is TRBV19 and J usage is TRBJ2-1; D is possibly TRBD1 (5 bases). The germline V gene encodes CDR1 LNHDA and CDR2 SQIVND (reference sequence). The V end was cut by 3 bases, the J end by 9 bases, with 18 bases between. The CDR3 length is 15 residues. The DNA of the CDR3 is TGTGCCAGTAGTATGGAACGCCTGGACATGGGTGAGCAGTTCTTC. Its protein is CASSMERLDMGEQFF.

The CDR3 DNA reads as TGTGCCAGCAGCTCCGACCGGGACAGGGTGATAGATACGCAGTATTTT. It is translated as CASSSDRDRVIDTQYF. The V and J genes are TRBV7-9 and TRBJ2-3; TRBD1 agrees at 9 bases. The CDR3 runs to 16 residues. The V and J ends lost 4 bases and 5 bases, in that order; junction bases with no gene match: 10. Per the germline V gene, CDR1 is SEHNR and CDR2 is FQNEAQ (reference sequence). The full variable domain, its missing parts supplied by reference TRBV7-9 and TRBJ2-3, is DTGVSQNPRHKITKRGQNVTFRCDPISEHNRLYWYRQTLGQGPEFLTYFQNEAQLEKSRLLSDRFSAERPKGSFSTLEIQRTEQGDSAMYLCASSSDRDRVIDTQYFGPGTRLTVL.

Concerning this clone itself: The same CDR3 also results from other DNA sequences found in this sample. J is TRBJ2-1 and V is TRBV25-1, with 10 positions matching TRBD2. The CDR3 spans 14 residues. Germline V gene data show CDR1 as MGHDK and CDR2 as SYGVNS. V was clipped by 6 bases and J by 3 bases; unmatched bases: 2. CDR3 DNA sequence: TGTGCCAGCAGCCTAGCGGGGGACTACAATGAGCAGTTCTTC. It translates to CASSLAGDYNEQFF.

This chain connects TRBV6-1 to TRBJ1-2; perhaps TRBD1 as D (6 bases). Germline lookup yields CDR1 MNHNS and CDR2 SASEGT. The germline V and J ends were trimmed by 3 bases and 7 bases, with 18 bases remaining between them. The CDR3 contains 15 residues. Written as DNA, the CDR3 is TGTGCCAGCAGTGATCGGAGGGGGGGGGTAGTTGGCTACACCTTC. It yields the protein CASSDRRGGVVGYTF.

V gene TRBV27 combines with J gene TRBJ2-3; weak D call: TRBD2 (5 bases). The CDR3 is 15 amino acids. The V gene lost 3 bases and the J gene lost 0 bases, with 10 bases spanning the gap. Germline V CDR1 and CDR2: MNHEY, SMNVEV (reference sequence). CDR3 loop: CASSLTKPSTDTQYF. In DNA form, the CDR3 reads TGTGCCAGCAGTTTGACTAAGCCTAGCACAGATACGCAGTATTTT.